The next 18 T cell receptor beta chains were all read from a single sample in a study of T cell clonality in common variable immunodeficiency. Some clones are missing from TCRdb's copy, which holds only in-frame ones; the method was immunoSEQ multiplex PCR. The sample gives some 45,000 clones, none seen only once, and the top ten clones hold 2.1%. The sequencing input was peripheral blood mononuclear cells. These receptor sequences come from a person aged 18 to 75 in good health.

Note on this clone: Sequencing ends 3 residues short of the CDR3 end; the germline J gene provides the rest. The rearrangement joins TRBV6-2 or TRBV6-3 to TRBJ2-5; 8 nucleotides line up with TRBD2. V lost 0 bases to trimming and J lost 4 bases; unmatched junction nucleotides: 7. CDR3 length equals 16 residues. Germline lookup yields CDR1 MNHEY and CDR2 SVGEGT. The CDR3 bases that were read are TGTGCCAGCAGTTACTCCGGCGGGGGGCCCTTAGAGACC. Encoded protein: CASSYSGGGPLET. The CDR3 as a whole reads CASSYSGGGPLETQYF.

This clone was counted ten times or more. Read coverage stops 3 residues before the CDR3 terminus; the germline J gene supplies the remainder. J is TRBJ1-2 and V is TRBV5-1, with TRBD1 matching 7 bases. Trimming at V came to 0 bases and at J to 3 bases, leaving 2 bases not matched to a gene. The V gene's germline CDR1 is SGHRS and CDR2 YFSETQ. The CDR3 is 14 amino acids. The CDR3 loop is CASSLAGTDYGYTF. The sequenced CDR3 bases are TGCGCCAGCAGCTTGGCCGGGACAGACTATGGC.

This clone has at least ten counts. The read terminates 3 residues ahead of where the CDR3 ends, so the germline J gene completes it. The chain employs TRBV7-2 and TRBJ2-2; D ambiguous. Germline lookup yields CDR1 SGHTA and CDR2 FQGNSA. This CDR3 spans 13 amino acids. V lost 3 bases and J 6 bases, leaving 8 bases between the germline ends. The sequenced CDR3 bases are TGTGCCAGCAGCTTGTACAATGCCGGGGAG. Translating it yields CASSLYNAGE. The entire CDR3 sequence reads CASSLYNAGELFF.

This clone was seen repeatedly, ten times or more. The read finishes 3 residues shy of the CDR3 end, and the germline J gene is used to complete it. The chain has TRBV6-1 and TRBJ2-2; possible D gene TRBD2, 5 bases. The length of the CDR3 is 14 residues. Germline assignment: CDR1 MNHNS and CDR2 SASEGT. Trimming removed 3 bases from V and 1 base from J, with 6 bases in between. The sequenced part of the CDR3 DNA is TGTGCCAGCAGTGATCGGGGGAACACCGGGGAG. Its protein is CASSDRGNTGE. The complete CDR3 sequence is CASSDRGNTGELFF.

At least ten counts were recorded for this clone. Read coverage stops 3 residues before the CDR3 terminus; the germline J gene supplies the remainder. V gene TRBV6-4 combines with J gene TRBJ2-7, with 10 nucleotides matching TRBD1. The CDR3 loop spans 15 amino acids. V lost 7 bases, J lost 4 bases, and 10 bases stayed unmatched. CDR1 MRHNA and CDR2 SNTAGT come from the germline V gene. The CDR3: CASKVGQGWWYEQYF. The sequenced CDR3 bases are TGTGCCAGCAAGGTGGGACAGGGGTGGTGGTACGAG.

This clone turned up a few times. The CDR3 end falls 3 residues outside the read, so it is completed with the germline J gene. The rearrangement joins TRBV11-2 to TRBJ2-3; weak D call: TRBD1 (5 bases). Trimming pared 6 bases from V and 6 bases from J, leaving 13 bases between. The CDR3 covers 13 residues. Germline V CDR1 and CDR2: SGHAT, FQNNGV. The sequenced part of the CDR3 DNA is TGTGCCAGCAGTCCCGACAGATTCGATACG. It is translated as CASSPDRFDT. The CDR3, in full, reads CASSPDRFDTQYF.

This clone has a count of ten or more. The read comes to an end 3 residues before the CDR3 does, leaving the germline J gene to fill in the end. V and J are TRBV5-4 and TRBJ1-1, with 9 bases identical to TRBD1. Germline values: CDR1 SGHNT, CDR2 YYREEE (reference sequence). J was trimmed by 3 bases and V by 6 bases; bases with no gene match: 9. CDR3 length equals 15 residues. The chain's CDR3 is CASMPRDREDTEAFF. The part of the CDR3 DNA that was read is TGTGCCAGCATGCCCCGGGACAGGGAAGACACTGAA.

In its sample, this clone was seen many times. The sequence runs out 3 residues before the end of the CDR3; the remainder is reconstructed from the germline J gene. This sequence joins TRBV30 and TRBJ1-1; possibly TRBD1 for D (6 bases). Germline V lookup: CDR1 GTSNPN, CDR2 SVGIG (reference sequence). V lost 5 bases to trimming and J lost 5 bases, with 18 bases between them. The CDR3 has 14 amino acids. The sequenced part of the CDR3 DNA is TGTGCCTGGCAAAGGGGGGGGCGCAGGACTGAA. Its protein product is CAWQRGGRRTE. The CDR3 in its entirety is CAWQRGGRRTEAFF.

In its sample, this clone was seen many times. The sequence runs out 3 residues before the end of the CDR3; the remainder is reconstructed from the germline J gene. The gene calls are TRBV6-1 and TRBJ2-3; weak D call: TRBD2 (6 bases). V was shortened by 1 base and J by 3 bases, with 8 bases between the two germline ends. Germline values: CDR1 MNHNS, CDR2 SASEGT. The CDR3 runs 14 residues. CDR3 bases read: TGTGCCAGCAGTGAAGGGAGCGGGACAGATACG. It yields the protein CASSEGSGTDT. The entire CDR3 reads CASSEGSGTDTQYF.

This clone was recorded at least ten times. The read ends 3 residues before the CDR3 terminus; that terminus is restored from the germline J gene. This chain connects TRBV7-6 to TRBJ1-6; 8 bases align to TRBD1. The CDR3 runs 15 residues. In germline, CDR1 is SGHVS, CDR2 FNYEAQ. Trimming cost V 3 bases and J 12 bases; bases outside gene matches: 10. The sequenced CDR3 bases are TGTGCCAGCAGCTTGGCACAGGGGGAAGATATACCC. It is translated as CASSLAQGEDIP. The full CDR3 reads CASSLAQGEDIPLHF.

This clone came up many times. The read gets to within 3 residues of the CDR3 end, and the germline J gene fills in the rest. The V and J genes are TRBV5-1 and TRBJ2-2, with 11 nucleotides matching TRBD1. The length of the CDR3 is 17 residues. After removal of 7 bases from V and 3 bases from J, the junction contained 11 bases not matched to a gene. Germline V gene lookup returns CDR1 SGHRS and CDR2 YFSETQ. The DNA read from the CDR3 is TGCGCCAGCGAACCCGGACAGGGGGCTACGCACACCGGGGAG. This sequence encodes CASEPGQGATHTGE. The full CDR3 protein is CASEPGQGATHTGELFF.

This clone was found a few times. The DNA ends 3 residues before the CDR3 does, and the rest of the CDR3 is filled in from the germline J gene. The chain links TRBV5-1 to TRBJ2-1; TRBD1 is a possible D gene (6 bases). Trimming took off 2 bases at V and 9 bases at J, with 15 bases between the two ends. Germline CDR1 is SGHRS and CDR2 is YFSETQ. The CDR3 has 14 amino acids. The sequenced CDR3 bases are TGCGCCAGCAGCTTCCAGACAGGATTAGGTGAG. It is translated as CASSFQTGLGE. The whole CDR3 is CASSFQTGLGEQFF.

There are many counts of this clone. The CDR3 end falls 3 residues outside the read, so it is completed with the germline J gene. J is TRBJ1-2 and V is TRBV19; no firm D call. Trimming shortened V by 5 bases and J by 4 bases, and 20 bases separated the two germline ends. Per germline, CDR1 LNHDA and CDR2 SQIVND (reference sequence). There are 16 residues in the CDR3. The CDR3 protein is CASSSYQAEPVYGYTF. The part of the CDR3 DNA that was read is TGTGCCAGTAGTTCGTATCAGGCCGAACCGGTCTATGGC.

This clone was recorded many times. The CDR3 end falls 3 residues outside the read, so it is completed with the germline J gene. The chain employs TRBV20-1 and TRBJ2-7; 15 bases line up with TRBD2. Germline V gene sequence: CDR1 DFQATT, CDR2 SNEGSKA (reference sequence). The ends lost 5 bases at V and 4 bases at J; junction bases unmatched: 18. This CDR3 has 19 residues. The CDR3 sequence: CSALRPGLAGGGGYYEQYF. The CDR3 DNA, read in part, is TGCAGTGCTCTTCGACCGGGACTAGCGGGGGGTGGAGGTTATTACGAG.

This clone was seen many times. Read sequence stops 3 residues before the CDR3 end, and the germline J gene provides the missing end. The chain is built from TRBV30 and TRBJ1-2, with 10 bases aligning to TRBD1. Germline V lookup: CDR1 GTSNPN, CDR2 SVGIG (reference sequence). This CDR3 region has 13 residues. The V and J ends lost 4 bases and 3 bases, in that order; junction bases with no gene match: 2. The CDR3 here is CAWMDRGDYGYTF. The CDR3 DNA, read in part, is TGTGCCTGGATGGACAGGGGGGACTATGGC.

This clone was found many times. Mismatch with germline at one junction end may stem from a read error. The read ends 3 residues before the CDR3 terminus; that terminus is restored from the germline J gene. The chain couples TRBV4-2 to TRBJ2-1; TRBD2 matches 11 bases. This CDR3 comprises 17 residues. CDR1 and CDR2 (germline): LGHNA, YNFKEQ. Partial CDR3 DNA: TGCGCCAGCAGCCAAGCAAGACTAGCGGGGCCCCCCAATGAG. Its translation: CASSQARLAGPPNE. The whole CDR3 reads CASSQARLAGPPNEQFF.

The sample holds many counts of this clone. Read sequence stops 3 residues before the CDR3 end, and the germline J gene provides the missing end. This sequence joins TRBV7-9 and TRBJ2-5, with 8 positions matching TRBD1. The germline V gene encodes CDR1 SEHNR and CDR2 FQNEAQ (reference sequence). With V trimmed by 5 bases and J by 2 bases, 4 bases remained unmatched. The CDR3 runs 14 residues. The CDR3 DNA, read in part, is TGTGCCAGCAGCGAGAGACAGGGGCAAGAGACC. As protein: CASSERQGQET. The entire CDR3 reads CASSERQGQETQYF.

This clone was counted at least ten times. Coverage ceases 3 residues before the CDR3 finishes, and the germline J gene fills in the end. This chain links TRBV5-1 with TRBJ2-3; 14 bases match TRBD2. Germline V gene data show CDR1 as SGHRS and CDR2 as YFSETQ. Trimming took 5 bases from V and 2 from J; bases not matched to a gene: 10. The length of the CDR3 is 18 residues. The CDR3 DNA, read in part, is TGCGCCAGCAGTGCCCCCGGGACTAGCGGGAGAGTCACAGATACG. Translating it yields CASSAPGTSGRVTDT. The full CDR3 is CASSAPGTSGRVTDTQYF.